These 30 T cell receptor beta chains were all obtained from the same sample, sequenced in a study of long-term antiretroviral therapy in people with HIV. Sequencing relied on immunoSEQ assay v3.0, run at survey level. Libraries were prepared by immunoSEQ multiplex PCR; TCRdb keeps only in-frame clonotypes and omits some of them. The sample holds 25,000 to 30,000 clones, over 80% seen once. The specimen was unsorted PBMCs, collected 2.8 years after starting antiretroviral therapy. These receptors originate from a man aged 30 to 45 with HIV.

The chain uses TRBV7-2 and TRBJ2-3; 8 nucleotides line up with TRBD2. V lost 3 bases to trimming and J lost 3 bases; unmatched junction nucleotides: 8. The CDR3 spans 16 residues. In germline, CDR1 is SGHTA, CDR2 FQGNSA. The CDR3 DNA follows: TGTGCCAGCAGCTTGCCGGGACTAGTAGAGACAGATACGCAGTATTTT. It specifies CASSLPGLVETDTQYF. Supplemented by reference TRBV7-2 and TRBJ2-3, the full variable domain reads GAGVSQSPSNKVTEKGKDVELRCDPISGHTALYWYRQSLGQGLEFLIYFQGNSAPDKSGLPSDRFSAERTGGSVSTLTIQRTQQEDSAVYLCASSLPGLVETDTQYFGPGTRLTVL.

The chain links TRBV9 to TRBJ2-3; 7 nucleotides align to TRBD1. The junction had 3 bases not matched to a gene; V was cut back by 2 bases and J by 6 bases. Germline V CDR1 and CDR2: SGDLS, YYNGEE. The CDR3 covers 13 residues. This CDR3 reads CASSVSDRDTQYF. DNA of the CDR3: TGTGCCAGCAGCGTCTCGGACAGGGATACGCAGTATTTT.

The V gene is TRBV15, the J gene TRBJ1-3; D might be TRBD1 (6 bases). In germline, CDR1 is LNHNV, CDR2 YYDKDF (reference sequence). CDR3 length: 16 amino acids. Trimming removed 5 bases from V and 0 bases from J, with 14 bases in between. The CDR3 nucleotides are TGTGCCACCAGCCCACGGACAGTTCCCTCTGGAAACACCATATATTTT. This encodes CATSPRTVPSGNTIYF.

This clone showed up just a few times. The gene calls are TRBV28 and TRBJ2-2; D possibly corresponds to TRBD1 (6 bases). Trimming removed 5 bases from V and 9 bases from J, with 16 bases in between. This CDR3 is 14 amino acids long. In germline, CDR1 is MDHEN, CDR2 SYDVKM. The CDR3 sequence is CASSPDMGARELFF. The DNA of the CDR3 is TGTGCCAGCAGTCCTGACATGGGGGCCCGGGAGCTGTTTTTT.

The chain couples TRBV6-6 to TRBJ1-5; the D is unclear. The germline V gene encodes CDR1 MNHNY and CDR2 SVGAGI (reference sequence). V gave up 0 bases and J gave up 8 bases, with 5 bases separating them. There are 12 residues in the CDR3. CDR3 sequence (DNA): TGTGCCAGCAGTTACTCCATGGAGCCCCAGCATTTT. Its translation is CASSYSMEPQHF.

The chain has TRBV6-5 and TRBJ1-5; 7 bases match TRBD1. The CDR3 contains 13 residues. V dropped 5 bases and J dropped 4; count of bases not matched to a gene: 2. Germline assignment: CDR1 MNHEY and CDR2 SVGAGI. The CDR3 DNA reads TGTGCCAGCAGTCAGACAGGGAATCAGCCCCAGCATTTT. Translating it yields CASSQTGNQPQHF.

The rearrangement links TRBV19 to TRBJ1-6, with 10 bases fitting TRBD1. Per the germline V gene, CDR1 is LNHDA and CDR2 is SQIVND (reference sequence). The CDR3 length is 14 residues. The CDR3 spells CASSDRGRNSPLHF. The CDR3 DNA sequence: TGTGCTTCCTCAGACAGGGGGCGGAATTCACCCCTCCACTTT. Drawing the rest from reference TRBV19 and TRBJ1-6, the complete variable domain is DGGITQSPKYLFRKEGQNVTLSCEQNLNHDAMYWYRQDPGQGLRLIYYSQIVNDFQKGDIAEGYSVSREKKESFPLTVTSAQKNPTAFYLCASSDRGRNSPLHFGNGTRLTVT.

V and J are TRBV9 and TRBJ1-2; the D is unclear. The germline V and J ends were trimmed by 0 bases and 4 bases, with 16 bases remaining between them. Germline V gene lookup returns CDR1 SGDLS and CDR2 YYNGEE. CDR3 size: 16 residues. This chain's CDR3 is CASSVDLARSGYGYTF. As DNA, the CDR3 is TGTGCCAGCAGCGTAGATCTGGCGAGGTCTGGCTATGGCTACACCTTC.

V gene TRBV7-2 combines with J gene TRBJ1-6; D remains unclear. The CDR3 has 14 amino acids. The V end was cut by 5 bases, the J end by 3 bases, with 8 bases between. Germline CDR1 and CDR2: SGHTA and FQGNSA. CDR3 in DNA: TGTGCCAGCAGCCCATTCGACTATAATTCACCCCTCCACTTT. Translation gives CASSPFDYNSPLHF.

The chain couples TRBV5-1 to TRBJ2-2; possible D gene TRBD1, 5 bases. This CDR3 is 14 amino acids long. V lost 4 bases to trimming and J lost 0 bases, with 7 bases between them. Germline V lookup: CDR1 SGHRS, CDR2 YFSETQ. The CDR3: CASSLGANTGELFF. CDR3 nucleotide sequence: TGCGCCAGCAGCCTAGGGGCGAACACCGGGGAGCTGTTTTTT.

This sequence joins TRBV28 and TRBJ1-1, with 10 nucleotides matching TRBD1. The length of the CDR3 is 15 residues. The germline V gene has CDR1 MDHEN and CDR2 SYDVKM. With V trimmed by 3 bases and J by 0 bases, 1 base remained unmatched. The CDR3 region is CASSLTGGLNTEAFF. The DNA for the CDR3 is TGTGCCAGCAGTTTGACAGGGGGCCTGAACACTGAAGCTTTCTTT.

V is TRBV6-1 and J is TRBJ1-1, with 8 bases fitting TRBD1. V was pared by 5 bases and J by 4 bases, with 3 bases of the junction left unmatched. The length of the CDR3 is 13 residues. Germline CDR1 is MNHNS and CDR2 is SASEGT. Here the CDR3 DNA reads TGTGCCAGCAGTTCAGGGGGCATCACTGAAGCTTTCTTT. As protein: CASSSGGITEAFF.

The chain carries TRBV7-9 and TRBJ1-5, with D maybe TRBD1 (6 bases). V was cut by 5 bases and J by 7 bases, with 15 bases left in between. Germline lookup yields CDR1 SEHNR and CDR2 FQNEAQ (reference sequence). The CDR3 is 14 residues long. CDR3 DNA: TGTGCCAGCAGCGTCGGGGGCGCCGGGCAGCCCCAGCATTTT. Its translation is CASSVGGAGQPQHF.

The chain carries TRBV4-3 and TRBJ2-2, with D perhaps assigned TRBD1 or TRBD2 (5 bases each). V shed 1 base and J shed 4 bases, with 13 bases lying between them. This CDR3 has 16 amino acids. Germline-derived CDR1 and CDR2 are LGHNA and YSLEER. CDR3 amino acids: CASSQGGRGATGELFF. CDR3 bases: TGCGCCAGCAGCCAAGGCGGAAGGGGAGCCACCGGGGAGCTGTTTTTT.

The chain uses TRBV18 and TRBJ2-1; D may correspond to TRBD1 or TRBD2 (5 bases each). Trimming took 1 base from V and 2 from J, leaving 18 bases between them. The CDR3 has 18 residues. CDR1 and CDR2 (germline): KGHSH, LQKENI. In nucleotides, the CDR3 is TGTGCCAGCTCACCACAGAGGACCAGCTTGGGGGCCTACAATGAGCAGTTCTTC. It codes for CASSPQRTSLGAYNEQFF.

V is TRBV4-1 and J is TRBJ2-2; possible D gene TRBD1, 6 bases. CDR3 size: 15 residues. Germline V gene lookup returns CDR1 MGHRA and CDR2 YSYEKL. The V gene lost 5 bases and the J gene lost 1 base, with 11 bases spanning the gap. The CDR3 sequence: CASSARTENTGELFF. The CDR3 region has the DNA TGCGCCAGCAGCGCCCGGACAGAGAACACCGGGGAGCTGTTTTTT.

This clone appeared a single time. The chain uses TRBV6-1 and TRBJ2-2; 7 bases are shared with TRBD1. CDR3 length equals 12 residues. Germline lookup yields CDR1 MNHNS and CDR2 SASEGT. Trimming removed 4 bases from V and 13 bases from J; junction bases left unmatched: 6. CDR3: CASSATDRTLFF. CDR3 nucleotide sequence: TGTGCCAGCAGTGCTACGGACAGGACGCTGTTTTTT.

This clone was recorded a few times. This sequence joins TRBV27 and TRBJ2-1, with 8 bases identical to TRBD1. There are 15 residues in the CDR3. The V and J ends lost 8 bases and 8 bases, in that order; junction bases with no gene match: 14. Germline CDR1 is MNHEY and CDR2 is SMNVEV (reference sequence). In DNA form, the CDR3 reads TGTGCCAGCGCAGTTCCGACAGGGGCCTTTTATGAGCAGTTCTTC. Residues: CASAVPTGAFYEQFF.

This clone was observed a handful of times. V is TRBV2 and J is TRBJ2-1; the D gene could be TRBD1 or TRBD2 (5 bases each). Germline V gene lookup returns CDR1 SNHLY and CDR2 FYNNEI. There are 15 residues in the CDR3. The V gene lost 7 bases and the J gene lost 8 bases, with 21 bases spanning the gap. This CDR3 reads CASTEEGRSVDEQFF. CDR3 bases: TGTGCCAGCACCGAAGAGGGGCGGTCTGTAGATGAGCAGTTCTTC.

The rearrangement uses TRBV21-1 and TRBJ2-7; the table's D call, TRBD2, was not checked against the DNA. TRBV21-1 is a listed pseudogene. CDR3 size: 14 residues. The CDR3 spells CASSKMVDGREQYF. The CDR3, as DNA: TGTGCCAGCAGCAAAATGGTGGACGGGAGGGAGCAGTACTTC.

The rearrangement links TRBV12-5 to TRBJ1-5; D unresolved. The CDR3 loop spans 14 amino acids. CDR1 and CDR2 (germline): LGHNT, FRNRAP. V was pared by 11 bases and J by 5 bases, with 19 bases between. Here the CDR3 reads CASSEGGWYQPQHF. CDR3 nucleotide sequence: TGTGCTTCTAGCGAGGGTGGCTGGTATCAGCCCCAGCATTTT.

This clone was found a few times. This rearrangement joins TRBV7-8 to TRBJ1-3; D unclear. The CDR3 sequence is 15 residues long. Germline V gives CDR1 SGHVS, CDR2 FQNEAQ. Trimming took off 5 bases at V and 4 bases at J, with 15 bases between the two ends. The CDR3 sequence is CASSTPGRAGNTIYF. The CDR3 nucleotides read TGTGCCAGCAGCACCCCGGGCCGAGCGGGAAACACCATATATTTT.

The J gene is TRBJ2-5, the V gene TRBV7-2; 10 nucleotides align to TRBD2. The CDR3 runs 15 residues. Unmatched junction bases numbered 5, after V lost 1 base and J lost 6 bases. Germline V gene data show CDR1 as SGHTA and CDR2 as FQGNSA. The CDR3 reads CASSLGGTSVQTQYF. In DNA form, the CDR3 reads TGTGCCAGCAGCTTAGGAGGGACTAGCGTTCAGACCCAGTACTTC.

The J gene is TRBJ1-1, the V gene TRBV29-1, with TRBD1 as a possible D gene (6 bases). In germline, CDR1 is SQVTM, CDR2 ANQGSEA. Trimming removed 4 bases from V and 0 bases from J, with 12 bases in between. The CDR3 runs to 14 residues. The CDR3 coding sequence is TGCAGCGTTGGGGTGGGACATATGAACACTGAAGCTTTCTTT. Its translation: CSVGVGHMNTEAFF. Full variable domain (remainder filled in from reference TRBV29-1 and TRBJ1-1): SAVISQKPSRDICQRGTSLTIQCQVDSQVTMMFWYRQQPGQSLTLIATANQGSEATYESGFVIDKFPISRPNLTFSTLTVSNMSPEDSSIYLCSVGVGHMNTEAFFGQGTRLTVV.

This rearrangement joins TRBV10-2 to TRBJ2-5, with D possibly being TRBD2 (5 bases). The germline CDR1 and CDR2 sequences are WSHSY and SAAADI. The length of the CDR3 is 13 residues. V dropped 8 bases and J dropped 1 base, with 11 bases sitting between them. CDR3 sequence: CASCLTIQETQYF. The CDR3 coding sequence is TGCGCCAGCTGCCTGACTATCCAAGAGACCCAGTACTTC.

This chain joins TRBV30 and TRBJ1-4; D is possibly TRBD1 (5 bases). CDR1 and CDR2 (germline): GTSNPN, SVGIG (reference sequence). V shed 4 bases and J shed 2 bases, with 17 bases lying between them. The CDR3 extends over 16 amino acids. CDR3 sequence (DNA): TGTGCCTGGACCAACAACCTAAGGGGCACTAATGAAAAACTGTTTTTT. Its protein product is CAWTNNLRGTNEKLFF.

The chain is built from TRBV27 and TRBJ1-5, with 10 positions matching TRBD1. J was trimmed by 6 bases and V by 4 bases; bases with no gene match: 0. Germline V gene lookup returns CDR1 MNHEY and CDR2 SMNVEV (reference sequence). This CDR3 contains 13 residues. CDR3 coding DNA: TGTGCCAGCAGTTGGGACAGGGGTCAGCCCCAGCATTTT. Its protein product is CASSWDRGQPQHF.

The rearrangement links TRBV7-2 to TRBJ2-7, with D perhaps assigned TRBD1 or TRBD2 (6 bases each). Trimming stripped 5 bases from V and 0 bases from J, with 17 bases between. Germline V CDR1 and CDR2: SGHTA, FQGNSA. The CDR3 is made up of 16 amino acids. The CDR3 protein is CASSITGLGLSYEQYF. The CDR3 DNA is TGTGCCAGCAGCATTACAGGGTTGGGACTCTCCTACGAGCAGTACTTC.

The genes are TRBV9 and TRBJ2-5; TRBD1 matches 7 bases. This CDR3 has 13 residues. V lost 3 bases and J lost 2; bases outside the gene matches: 1. Germline assignment: CDR1 SGDLS and CDR2 YYNGEE. Here the CDR3 reads CASSAGQQETQYF. In DNA, the CDR3 is TGTGCCAGCAGCGCGGGACAGCAAGAGACCCAGTACTTC. Using reference TRBV9 and TRBJ2-5 for the parts outside the CDR3, the full variable domain is DSGVTQTPKHLITATGQRVTLRCSPRSGDLSVYWYQQSLDQGLQFLIQYYNGEERAKGNILERFSAQQFPDLHSELNLSSLELGDSALYFCASSAGQQETQYFGPGTRLLVL.

This chain connects TRBV7-9 to TRBJ2-1; D not resolved. Trimming removed 0 bases at V and 8 bases at J, with 8 bases between. This CDR3 is built from 13 residues. Germline-derived CDR1 and CDR2 are SEHNR and FQNEAQ (reference sequence). The CDR3 spells CASSLASAHEQFF. The DNA of the CDR3 is TGTGCCAGCAGCTTAGCTTCGGCACATGAGCAGTTCTTC.